A single sample is the source of the 23 T cell receptor beta chains below, sequenced in a study of T cell responses to AZD1222 COVID-19 vaccine. Measured with immunoSEQ multiplex PCR; TCRdb has only the in-frame clones, and not every one. The sample has some 150,000 clones; roughly 94% are singletons. The source material was peripheral blood, sampled on day 0 of AZD1222 vaccination. These receptors all come from an adult in good health.

The J gene is TRBJ2-2, the V gene TRBV3-1 (or the pseudogene TRBV3-2); 10 nucleotides match TRBD2. This CDR3 spans 16 amino acids. Germline CDR1 reads LGHDT; CDR2 reads YNNKEL (reference sequence). V lost 4 bases and J lost 3; bases outside the gene matches: 5. In DNA, the CDR3 is TGTGCCAGCAGCCCCGGGACTAGCGCATACACCGGGGAGCTGTTTTTT. It is translated as CASSPGTSAYTGELFF.

The chain uses TRBV3-1 (or the pseudogene TRBV3-2) and TRBJ2-3; D uncertain. This CDR3 is built from 14 residues. The germline V and J ends were trimmed by 0 bases and 5 bases, with 9 bases remaining between them. CDR1 and CDR2 from the germline V gene are LGHDT and YNNKEL (reference sequence). Here the CDR3 reads CASSQDLVLDTQYF. The DNA for the CDR3 is TGTGCCAGCAGCCAAGATCTAGTGCTAGATACGCAGTATTTT.

The V and J genes are TRBV6-5 and TRBJ1-5; D ambiguous. The ends were cut back, 0 bases at V and 2 bases at J, with 8 bases in the middle. The germline V gene encodes CDR1 MNHEY and CDR2 SVGAGI. The CDR3 is 15 amino acids. This CDR3 is CASSYSRVGNQPQHF. The CDR3 bases are TGTGCCAGCAGTTACTCACGGGTTGGCAATCAGCCCCAGCATTTT.

The DNA of the CDR3 is TGTGCCTGGAGTGTAAAAGACCCCGGGAGGCCCCAGCATTTT. It yields the protein CAWSVKDPGRPQHF. This chain joins TRBV30 and TRBJ1-5; D not resolved. This CDR3 spans 14 amino acids. Germline V lookup: CDR1 GTSNPN, CDR2 SVGIG (reference sequence). V lost 0 bases and J lost 9, with 15 bases in between.

The V and J genes are TRBV6-2 or TRBV6-3 and TRBJ2-2; possible D gene TRBD2, 5 bases. Trimming removed 3 bases at V and 13 bases at J, with 12 bases between. Germline values: CDR1 MNHEY, CDR2 SVGEGT. There are 12 residues in the CDR3. CDR3 loop: CASSYWERRLFF. CDR3 nucleotide sequence: TGTGCCAGCAGTTATTGGGAGCGGAGGCTGTTTTTT.

The genes are TRBV30 and TRBJ2-7, with D perhaps matching TRBD1 or TRBD2 (5 bases each). The CDR3 covers 13 residues. V was pared by 8 bases and J by 3 bases, with 17 bases between. Germline CDR1 GTSNPN, CDR2 SVGIG (reference sequence). The CDR3 spells CASSRDGDYEQYF. In DNA, the CDR3 is TGTGCCAGTTCCCGGGACGGAGACTACGAGCAGTACTTC.

The chain links TRBV10-3 to TRBJ2-1; D unresolved. CDR1 ENHRY and CDR2 SYGVKD come from the germline V gene. V lost 3 bases and J lost 3, with 9 bases in between. CDR3 size: 14 residues. The CDR3 loop is CAISEVADYNEQFF. The CDR3 bases are TGTGCCATCAGTGAAGTAGCTGACTACAATGAGCAGTTCTTC.

This chain joins TRBV29-1 and TRBJ2-3, with TRBD2 matching over 11 bases. V trimming: 6 bases; J trimming: 3 bases; junction bases outside the gene matches: 5. Per germline, CDR1 SQVTM and CDR2 ANQGSEA. The CDR3 sequence is 14 residues long. The CDR3 DNA reads as TGCAGCGTCAAGACTAGCGGGGCTACAGATACGCAGTATTTT. Residues: CSVKTSGATDTQYF.

CDR3 bases: TGTGCCAGCAGTTACAATCTCGAAGCCACCGGGGAGCTGTTTTTT. It specifies CASSYNLEATGELFF. V usage is TRBV6-5 and J usage is TRBJ2-2; the D is unclear. The CDR3 consists of 15 residues. CDR1 is MNHEY and CDR2 is SVGAGI in the germline V gene. Trimming removed 2 bases from V and 4 bases from J, with 11 bases in between.

The chain has TRBV9 and TRBJ2-7; D is perhaps TRBD1 or TRBD2 (5 bases each). The CDR3 length is 14 residues. Trimming left V 3 bases short and J 4 bases short, with 14 bases between. Germline CDR1 is SGDLS and CDR2 is YYNGEE. The CDR3 DNA reads TGTGCCAGCAGCGCCTTACCGGGACCATACGAGCAGTACTTC. It yields the protein CASSALPGPYEQYF.

As regards this clone: Different DNA sequences within this sample yield the same CDR3. DNA for the CDR3: TGTGCCAGTAGTATATCTGGGGCCAACGTCCTGACTTTC. As protein: CASSISGANVLTF. This chain links TRBV19 with TRBJ2-6; D is ambiguous. The CDR3 has 13 residues. V was pared by 2 bases and J by 1 base, with 0 bases between. Looked up from germline, CDR1 is LNHDA and CDR2 is SQIVND (reference sequence).

The gene calls are TRBV9 and TRBJ2-5; D might be TRBD1 or TRBD2, each matching 6 bases. Trimming removed 0 bases at V and 7 bases at J, with 16 bases between. The germline CDR1 and CDR2 sequences are SGDLS and YYNGEE. This CDR3 is built from 15 residues. CDR3: CASSVGRGATVTQYF. The CDR3 DNA reads as TGTGCCAGCAGCGTAGGTAGGGGGGCTACTGTGACCCAGTACTTC. Together with reference TRBV9 and TRBJ2-5, the CDR3 gives the full variable domain: DSGVTQTPKHLITATGQRVTLRCSPRSGDLSVYWYQQSLDQGLQFLIQYYNGEERAKGNILERFSAQQFPDLHSELNLSSLELGDSALYFCASSVGRGATVTQYFGPGTRLLVL.

This clone occurred once. The chain has TRBV7-8 and TRBJ2-2; D is uncertain. Per germline, CDR1 SGHVS and CDR2 FQNEAQ. This CDR3 is built from 15 residues. V was cut by 1 base and J by 3 bases, with 9 bases left in between. The CDR3 spells CASSLDNVDTGELFF. CDR3 nucleotides: TGTGCCAGCAGCTTAGATAACGTCGACACCGGGGAGCTGTTTTTT.

V and J are TRBV10-3 and TRBJ1-4; 8 positions agree with TRBD1. The V gene's germline CDR1 is ENHRY and CDR2 SYGVKD. CDR3 size: 13 residues. V gave up 7 bases and J gave up 6 bases; unmatched junction bases: 4. CDR3 coding DNA: TGTGCCATCACGGACAGGGAGGATGAAAAACTGTTTTTT. It encodes CAITDREDEKLFF.

The J gene is TRBJ2-5, the V gene TRBV7-9, with D possibly matching TRBD2 (6 bases). Germline CDR1 SEHNR, CDR2 FQNEAQ (reference sequence). This CDR3 region has 15 residues. The ends were cut back, 5 bases at V and 7 bases at J, with 20 bases in the middle. CDR3 DNA sequence: TGTGCCAGCAGCCAGCGCGGGGACCTACTCCCGACCCAGTACTTC. It yields the protein CASSQRGDLLPTQYF.

The V and J genes are TRBV5-1 and TRBJ2-4, with D hard to call. Trimming shortened V by 3 bases and J by 0 bases, and 19 bases separated the two germline ends. This CDR3 has 18 residues. Germline CDR1 and CDR2: SGHRS and YFSETQ. The DNA for the CDR3 is TGCGCCAGCAGCTCGACCGCAGGCGTCCGACTAGCCAAAAACATTCAGTACTTC. Translating gives CASSSTAGVRLAKNIQYF. Full variable domain (remainder filled in from reference TRBV5-1 and TRBJ2-4): KAGVTQTPRYLIKTRGQQVTLSCSPISGHRSVSWYQQTPGQGLQFLFEYFSETQRNKGNFPGRFSGRQFSNSRSEMNVSTLELGDSALYLCASSSTAGVRLAKNIQYFGAGTRLSVL.

This chain joins TRBV5-1 and TRBJ1-1; TRBD1 might be the D (5 bases). The CDR3 spans 15 residues. V was cut by 2 bases and J by 1 base, with 12 bases left in between. Per the germline V gene, CDR1 is SGHRS and CDR2 is YFSETQ. CDR3 sequence: CASSFTGTGNTEAFF. CDR3 coding DNA: TGCGCCAGCAGCTTCACCGGGACGGGGAACACTGAAGCTTTCTTT.

The CDR3 region is CASSYSKARPAQYF. The CDR3 bases are TGTGCCAGCAGTTACTCGAAGGCGCGCCCGGCCCAGTACTTC. The chain combines TRBV6-5 with TRBJ2-5; no firm D call. Per germline, CDR1 MNHEY and CDR2 SVGAGI. The CDR3 contains 14 residues. The V gene lost 0 bases and the J gene lost 9 bases, with 14 bases spanning the gap.

The rearrangement joins TRBV30 to TRBJ1-4; D remains unclear. Germline loops: CDR1 GTSNPN, CDR2 SVGIG (reference sequence). The CDR3 totals 11 residues. V dropped 2 bases and J dropped 4 bases, with 2 bases sitting between them. CDR3 in DNA: TGTGCCTGGAGTCATAATGAAAAACTGTTTTTT. As protein: CAWSHNEKLFF.

The V gene is TRBV6-5, the J gene TRBJ1-1; no definite D call. This CDR3 region has 12 residues. The V gene's germline CDR1 is MNHEY and CDR2 SVGAGI. Trimming removed 7 bases from V and 6 bases from J, with 12 bases in between. This CDR3 reads CASTSAMAEAFF. The CDR3, as DNA: TGTGCCAGCACTTCTGCCATGGCTGAAGCTTTCTTT.

This sequence joins TRBV7-2 and TRBJ2-2; 8 bases align to TRBD1. V was clipped by 5 bases and J by 0 bases; unmatched bases: 8. Germline V gene data show CDR1 as SGHTA and CDR2 as FQGNSA. CDR3 size: 17 residues. CDR3 amino acids: CASSHRTGTPNTGELFF. The CDR3 bases are TGTGCCAGCAGCCACAGGACAGGGACGCCGAACACCGGGGAGCTGTTTTTT. The full variable domain, completed using reference TRBV7-2 and TRBJ2-2, is GAGVSQSPSNKVTEKGKDVELRCDPISGHTALYWYRQSLGQGLEFLIYFQGNSAPDKSGLPSDRFSAERTGGSVSTLTIQRTQQEDSAVYLCASSHRTGTPNTGELFFGEGSRLTVL.

The chain joins TRBV25-1 to TRBJ1-1, with unresolved D. Trimming took 3 bases from V and 0 from J, leaving 8 bases between them. Germline CDR1 and CDR2: MGHDK and SYGVNS. The CDR3 has 14 amino acids. The CDR3 is CASSDTRMNTEAFF. The CDR3, as DNA: TGTGCCAGCAGTGACACTAGGATGAACACTGAAGCTTTCTTT.

This sequence joins TRBV2 and TRBJ2-3, with D uncertain. V was clipped by 8 bases and J by 2 bases, with 5 bases between them. Per the germline V gene, CDR1 is SNHLY and CDR2 is FYNNEI. This CDR3 is 11 amino acids long. CDR3 DNA sequence: TGTGCCAGCCATTTCACAGATACGCAGTATTTT. The encoded protein is CASHFTDTQYF.